Listed below are T cell receptor beta chains from one sample, sequenced in a study of CD8 T cells in Susac syndrome. TCRdb processed the immunoSEQ multiplex PCR reads anew with MiXCR; each CDR3 protein has one entry. The table lists about 280,000 distinct CDR3 sequences, about 85% of them singletons, with over 0.09% in the top ten. Sequencing used CD8+ T cells from PBMCs. The receptors derive from a human donor with multiple sclerosis. The CDR3 runs from the conserved cysteine through the conserved F or W. A D gene is named only where the DNA matches it firmly. Rows may omit the clone size; those that give it use once, few, many or a size class.

cdr3_nt,cdr3_aa,j_call,clone_size,v_call,d_call
TGTGCCAGCAGTGAAGGTCTGTCGTGGGGGGCTTTCTTT,CASSEGLSWGAFF,TRBJ1-1,NA,TRBV6-1,NA
TGTGCCTGGAGTGTACTTTCGGGCTACGAGCAGTACTTC,CAWSVLSGYEQYF,TRBJ2-7,few,TRBV30,NA
TGCAGCGTTGTTGCGGGAGAAGTCTACGAGCAGTACTTC,CSVVAGEVYEQYF,TRBJ2-7,NA,TRBV29-1,TRBD2
TGTGCCAGCAGTGATACCCCCGGGGCGTCGGTTTCTCATACGCAGTATTTT,CASSDTPGASVSHTQYF,TRBJ2-3,NA,TRBV7-9,NA
TGTGCCAGCAGCTTGGCCGTAAGGAACTCCGGGACTAGATCAACCCAGTACTTC,CASSLAVRNSGTRSTQYF,TRBJ2-5,NA,TRBV5-6,TRBD2
TGCGCCAGCAGCTCATCTCGCACCTACGAGCAGTACTTC,CASSSSRTYEQYF,TRBJ2-7,NA,TRBV5-1,NA
TGTGCTAGTGGTTCAGGGTACGAGCAGTACTTC,CASGSGYEQYF,TRBJ2-7,NA,TRBV12-5,NA
TGTGCCAGCGAGGCGGGCACCGGGGAGCTGTTTTTT,CASEAGTGELFF,TRBJ2-2,NA,TRBV3-1,NA
TGTGCCAGCAGTTTAAAGAGCAGGCAGGTCTACGAGCAGTACTTC,CASSLKSRQVYEQYF,TRBJ2-7,NA,TRBV2,NA
TGTGCCAGTAGTCTCCGACAGGATACAGATACGCAGTATTTT,CASSLRQDTDTQYF,TRBJ2-3,NA,TRBV19,NA